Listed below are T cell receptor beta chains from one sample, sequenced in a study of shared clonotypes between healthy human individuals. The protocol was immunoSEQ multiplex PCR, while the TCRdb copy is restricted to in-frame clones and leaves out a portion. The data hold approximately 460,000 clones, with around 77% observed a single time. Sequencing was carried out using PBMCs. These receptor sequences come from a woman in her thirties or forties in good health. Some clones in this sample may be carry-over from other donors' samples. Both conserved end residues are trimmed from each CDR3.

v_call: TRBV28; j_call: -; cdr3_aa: ASSLYGQGYEQY
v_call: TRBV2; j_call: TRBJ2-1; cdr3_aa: ASSDDILRQF
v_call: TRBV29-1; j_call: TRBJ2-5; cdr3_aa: SVRPPGTGALETQY
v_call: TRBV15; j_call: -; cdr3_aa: ATSREPGPYEQY
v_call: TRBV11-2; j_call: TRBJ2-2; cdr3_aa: ASSLTTNTGELF
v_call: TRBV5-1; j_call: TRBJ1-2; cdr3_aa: ASSPGTGPNYGYT
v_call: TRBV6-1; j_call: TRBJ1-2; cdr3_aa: ASSPGQDRAYGYT
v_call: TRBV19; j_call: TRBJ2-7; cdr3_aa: ASSIGSGISYEQY
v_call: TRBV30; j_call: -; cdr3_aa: ALQGRSYEQY
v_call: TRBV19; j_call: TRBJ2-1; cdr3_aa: ASSIGRARDEQF
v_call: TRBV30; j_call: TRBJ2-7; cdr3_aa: AWSVGREQY
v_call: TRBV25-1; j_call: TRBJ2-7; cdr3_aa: ASTGTGSYEQY
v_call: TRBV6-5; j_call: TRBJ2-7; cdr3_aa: ASSYGSGPYEQY
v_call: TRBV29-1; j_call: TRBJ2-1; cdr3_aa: SAGLAGSYNEQF
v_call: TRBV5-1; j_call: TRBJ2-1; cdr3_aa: ASKTSGNYNEQF
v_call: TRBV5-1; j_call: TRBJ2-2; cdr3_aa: ASSLDTPKNTGELF
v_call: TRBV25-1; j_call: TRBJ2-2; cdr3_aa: ASSEPPTGPNTGELF
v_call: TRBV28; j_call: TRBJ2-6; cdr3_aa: ASHRSSGANVLT
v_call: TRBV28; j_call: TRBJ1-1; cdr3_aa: ASTSGGPPGLKNTEAF
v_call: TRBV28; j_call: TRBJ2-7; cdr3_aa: ASRGFGSAYEQY
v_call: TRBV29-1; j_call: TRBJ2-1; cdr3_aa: SVFSGANEQF
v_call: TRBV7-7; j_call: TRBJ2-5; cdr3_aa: ASSLGRQETQY
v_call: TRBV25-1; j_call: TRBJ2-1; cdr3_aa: ASSELAGINNEQF
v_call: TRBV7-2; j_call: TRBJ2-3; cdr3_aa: ASSSALVIGTDTQY
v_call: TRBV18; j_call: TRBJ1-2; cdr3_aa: ASSPPGGQLGSYT
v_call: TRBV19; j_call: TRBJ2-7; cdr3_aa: ASSINWDSSYEQY
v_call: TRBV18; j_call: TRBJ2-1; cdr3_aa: ASSPIALGSYNEQF